This T cell receptor beta chain was documented in a study of cytomegalovirus exposure and HLA in healthy donors. General study points: Reports showed the classifier diagnosing cytomegalovirus status with high specificity and sensitivity. A later analysis found TCR association rates differed by HLA locus, highest for DRB1 and lowest for HLA-C.

Of note for this clone: As yet, its antigen is unknown.

The primer mix had 60 Vbeta and 13 Jbeta primers. The method was immunoSEQ multiplex PCR; TCRdb's version includes in-frame clones alone and lacks a portion of them. The sample has 110,000 or so clones, 67% seen once. This receptor was obtained from a man aged 18 to 29 in good health and CMV-seropositive. Sequences were obtained from PBMCs.

The CDR3 DNA follows: TGTGCCATTCACAGGGGGAACCCTAGCACAGATACGCAGTATTTT. This codes for CAIHRGNPSTDTQYF. This chain joins TRBV2 and TRBJ2-3, with 8 nucleotides matching TRBD1. The trim removed 10 bases at V and 0 bases at J, leaving 9 bases unmatched. Germline V CDR1 and CDR2: SNHLY, FYNNEI. This CDR3 spans 15 amino acids.